This TCR beta chain was identified during a study of blood T cells in healthy people across ages. The table lists this clonotype with many counts. Primers used in a second PCR of roughly 6 to 12 cycles were a sample-barcoded 5' primer and a J-beta primer mix. TCRdb redid the calling of the 5' RACE reads with MiXCR, one entry per CDR3 protein. Among around 1,000,000 distinct CDR3 sequences listed, 30% to 40% were seen once. Trimming took 6 bases from V and 2 from J, leaving 9 bases between them. The germline CDR1 and CDR2 sequences are ENHRY and SYGVKD. CDR3 length: 13 residues. This chain links TRBV10-3 with TRBJ2-3; the D gene could be TRBD1 or TRBD2 (5 bases each). Sample: blood. This clonotype originated in a man between 18 and 35 years old in good health. CDR3 sequence (DNA): TGTGCCATCAGCGGGACCAACACAGATACGCAGTATTTT. Translated: CAISGTNTDTQYF.